The entry that follows covers one T cell receptor beta chain sequence. Its matching antigen is unknown. Germline and junction disagree at one end, which may indicate a read error. This sample is part of a study of vaccination and CD4 T cells after COVID-19. The CDR3 covers 15 residues. The V gene's germline CDR1 is KGHDR and CDR2 SFDVKD. Oncomine TCR Beta short-read sequencing was applied to DNA from cultured CD4+ T cells. MiXCR was run by TCRdb on the PCR reads, yielding one entry per CDR3 protein. The sample shows 13,000 to 15,000 distinct CDR3 sequences, 50% to 55% of them seen only once. The treatment is: approximately nine-day PBMC culture with coronavirus spike peptide pools or control peptides (ViraFEST assay).

Specimen: CD4+ T cells from blood, cultured in vitro. This TCR was sampled from a human donor who had recovered from COVID-19. The genes are TRBV24-1 and TRBJ2-3, with unresolved D. The CDR3 loop is CATSEPYMGTDAQYF. Here the CDR3 DNA reads TGTGCCACCAGTGAGCCCTACATGGGAACAGATGCGCAGTATTTT.